These 25 T cell receptor beta chains were all obtained from the same sample, sequenced in a study of cytotoxic CD8 clonotypes in ibrutinib-treated CLL. The method was immunoSEQ multiplex PCR; TCRdb's version includes in-frame clones alone and lacks a portion of them. Of about 140,000 clones in the sample, more than 70% are singletons; the top ten hold 7.6%. The sample in question was PBMCs, obtained after 36 months of ibrutinib treatment. These TCRs come from a human donor with chronic lymphocytic leukemia.

V and J are TRBV27 and TRBJ2-7; D tentatively reads TRBD1 or TRBD2 (5 bases each). The CDR3 covers 13 residues. Between the trimmed V and J ends, which lost 5 bases and 3 bases, there was a span of 11 bases. Per the germline V gene, CDR1 is MNHEY and CDR2 is SMNVEV (reference sequence). CDR3 DNA sequence: TGTGCCAGCAGTCTGGGACCGATCTACGAGCAGTACTTC. Translating it yields CASSLGPIYEQYF.

The chain employs TRBV5-1 and TRBJ2-7, with 12 bases that match TRBD2. This CDR3 is built from 17 residues. The V segment lost 4 bases and the J segment 3 bases; nucleotides outside the gene matches: 11. CDR1 is SGHRS and CDR2 is YFSETQ in the germline V gene. In DNA form, the CDR3 reads TGCGCCAGCAGCCCCTACGGGACTAGCGGGCGAAACTACGAGCAGTACTTC. It yields the protein CASSPYGTSGRNYEQYF.

This clone was seen many times. V usage is TRBV19 and J usage is TRBJ2-6; D is unclear. V lost 5 bases to trimming and J lost 0 bases, with 11 bases between them. Germline CDR1 and CDR2: LNHDA and SQIVND (reference sequence). The CDR3 is 16 residues long. CDR3 coding DNA: TGTGCCAGTAGTCTATTAGGAGACTCTGGGGCCAACGTCCTGACTTTC. Translation gives CASSLLGDSGANVLTF.

DNA for the CDR3: TGTGCCATCAGTGAGTCCCGCCAGGGGGTGGAGACCCAGTACTTC. The encoded protein is CAISESRQGVETQYF. The V gene is TRBV10-3, the J gene TRBJ2-5, with 7 bases lining up with TRBD1. Germline CDR1 ENHRY, CDR2 SYGVKD. The CDR3 sequence is 15 residues long. The V segment lost 0 bases and the J segment 5 bases; nucleotides outside the gene matches: 6.

The J gene is TRBJ2-3, the V gene TRBV29-1, with unresolved D. V lost 3 bases and J 1 base, leaving 8 bases between the germline ends. Germline V gives CDR1 SQVTM, CDR2 ANQGSEA. The CDR3 totals 13 residues. CDR3 in amino acids: CSVEGMGTDTQYF. CDR3 coding DNA: TGCAGCGTTGAGGGGATGGGCACAGATACGCAGTATTTT.

V usage is TRBV6-1 and J usage is TRBJ2-7, with 14 bases that match TRBD2. Losses at the gene ends were 6 bases for V and 2 bases for J; bases not matched to a gene: 0. CDR3 length equals 14 residues. The germline gives CDR1 MNHNS, CDR2 SASEGT. CDR3 sequence: CASRGLAGAYEQYF. The DNA of the CDR3 is TGTGCCAGCAGGGGACTAGCGGGGGCCTACGAGCAGTACTTC.

This clone showed up just a few times. The chain employs TRBV7-9 and TRBJ2-7; TRBD1 agrees at 10 bases. The V gene end was trimmed by 5 bases and the J gene end by 2 bases; junction bases not matched to a gene: 12. Germline lookup yields CDR1 SEHNR and CDR2 FQNEAQ (reference sequence). This CDR3 region has 17 residues. CDR3 sequence: CASSRARWDRGTYEQYF. CDR3 coding DNA: TGTGCCAGCAGCAGAGCCCGGTGGGACAGGGGCACCTACGAGCAGTACTTC.

The chain combines TRBV11-3 with TRBJ2-1, with D tentatively TRBD2 (6 bases). This CDR3 has 15 residues. V was trimmed by 6 bases and J by 4 bases, leaving 16 bases between them. Per germline, CDR1 SGHNT and CDR2 YENEEA. Here the CDR3 reads CASSRGTALYNEQFF. The CDR3, as DNA: TGTGCCAGCAGTCGCGGGACGGCTTTATACAATGAGCAGTTCTTC.

This chain links TRBV5-8 with TRBJ1-4; tentative D call: TRBD1 (5 bases). CDR1 and CDR2 from the germline V gene are SGHTS and YDEGEE. Trimming pared 2 bases from V and 8 bases from J, leaving 10 bases between. The CDR3 extends over 13 amino acids. This CDR3 is CASSLPWGEKLFF. As DNA, the CDR3 is TGTGCCAGCAGCTTACCCTGGGGGGAAAAACTGTTTTTT.

This chain connects TRBV6-5 to TRBJ2-5, with 7 bases that match TRBD1. Trimming cost V 5 bases and J 5 bases; bases outside gene matches: 8. This CDR3 is built from 14 residues. Germline V gene data show CDR1 as MNHEY and CDR2 as SVGAGI. This CDR3 is CASSPRTGGETQYF. CDR3 DNA: TGTGCCAGCAGTCCCCGGACAGGTGGGGAGACCCAGTACTTC.

This clone was picked up a small number of times. This chain links TRBV2 with TRBJ1-6; D possibly corresponds to TRBD1 (6 bases). The CDR3 runs to 13 residues. Germline V lookup: CDR1 SNHLY, CDR2 FYNNEI. V lost 6 bases, J lost 10 bases, and 13 bases lay in between. The CDR3, as DNA: TGTGCCAGCAGCAGGGACACGGTATCACCCCTCCACTTT. Its translation is CASSRDTVSPLHF.

The chain is built from TRBV6-6 and TRBJ2-7; 11 bases fit TRBD1. Germline lookup yields CDR1 MNHNY and CDR2 SVGAGI (reference sequence). J gave up 6 bases and V 5 bases, and 9 bases lay outside the gene matches. This CDR3 comprises 15 residues. In DNA form, the CDR3 reads TGTGCCAGCAGTCCTCCGGACAGGGGGCGTTTCGAGCAGTACTTC. Its translation: CASSPPDRGRFEQYF.

A few counts support this clone. V usage is TRBV2 and J usage is TRBJ2-7; D not certain. The CDR3 totals 12 residues. Trimming cost V 10 bases and J 2 bases, with 12 bases left between them. Germline V lookup: CDR1 SNHLY, CDR2 FYNNEI. CDR3 loop: CANRRPTYEQYF. CDR3 DNA: TGTGCCAACCGACGACCAACCTACGAGCAGTACTTC.

V gene TRBV2 combines with J gene TRBJ1-1, with 9 bases matching TRBD1. J gave up 5 bases and V 6 bases, and 4 bases lay outside the gene matches. Germline V gene data show CDR1 as SNHLY and CDR2 as FYNNEI. The CDR3 sequence is 13 residues long. This chain's CDR3 is CASSGDRATEAFF. In DNA form, the CDR3 reads TGTGCCAGCAGCGGGGACAGGGCTACTGAAGCTTTCTTT.

The rearrangement joins TRBV10-1 to TRBJ1-5; D is perhaps TRBD1 (5 bases). Trimming took off 5 bases at V and 4 bases at J, with 24 bases between the two ends. Germline V lookup: CDR1 WNHNN, CDR2 SYGVQD (reference sequence). The CDR3 runs to 18 residues. The CDR3 coding sequence is TGCGCCAGCAGTCCATCCGGGACCCCGTTCGAGGGTAATCAGCCCCAGCATTTT. Residues: CASSPSGTPFEGNQPQHF.

The chain combines TRBV18 with TRBJ1-5, with D possibly matching TRBD1 (5 bases). Germline CDR1 KGHSH, CDR2 LQKENI. Trimming cost V 2 bases and J 3 bases, with 8 bases left between them. The CDR3 contains 14 residues. CDR3 sequence (DNA): TGTGCCAGCTCACCATTCAGGGACAATCAGCCCCAGCATTTT. It specifies CASSPFRDNQPQHF.

V usage is TRBV5-1 and J usage is TRBJ2-1, with D possibly TRBD2 on 5 matching bases. Trimming removed 5 bases from V and 0 bases from J, with 12 bases in between. This CDR3 contains 15 residues. Germline CDR1 and CDR2: SGHRS and YFSETQ. For the CDR3, the DNA is TGCGCCAGCAGAAAGACGGGGAGCTCCTACAATGAGCAGTTCTTC. It translates to CASRKTGSSYNEQFF.

The chain is built from TRBV7-8 and TRBJ1-3; D call uncertain. Germline lookup yields CDR1 SGHVS and CDR2 FQNEAQ. V was clipped by 5 bases and J by 0 bases, with 14 bases between them. This CDR3 region has 16 residues. The CDR3 bases are TGTGCCAGCAGCCTACGACCCGACTCCTCTGGAAACACCATATATTTT. Protein product: CASSLRPDSSGNTIYF.

The V gene is TRBV5-1, the J gene TRBJ2-5; 8 bases match TRBD1. J lost 5 bases, V lost 6 bases, and 9 bases had no gene match. Germline CDR1 is SGHRS and CDR2 is YFSETQ. CDR3 size: 14 residues. CDR3 residues: CASISGQGGETQYF. The CDR3 coding sequence is TGCGCCAGCATCTCAGGACAGGGTGGTGAGACCCAGTACTTC.

The V gene is TRBV10-3, the J gene TRBJ1-5, with TRBD1 matching 12 bases. V gave up 10 bases and J gave up 7 bases; unmatched junction bases: 11. Germline V gene sequence: CDR1 ENHRY, CDR2 SYGVKD. The CDR3 consists of 15 residues. The CDR3 protein is CASCSGQGAYQPQHF. The CDR3, as DNA: TGTGCCAGTTGTTCGGGACAGGGGGCGTACCAGCCCCAGCATTTT.

The J gene is TRBJ2-3, the V gene TRBV5-4, with TRBD2 as a possible D gene (5 bases). This CDR3 has 16 amino acids. Germline loops: CDR1 SGHNT, CDR2 YYREEE (reference sequence). The V gene lost 4 bases and the J gene lost 0 bases, with 15 bases spanning the gap. The CDR3 loop is CASSLLLDFSTDTQYF. The DNA of the CDR3 is TGTGCCAGCAGCCTCCTTTTGGACTTTAGCACAGATACGCAGTATTTT.

The V and J genes are TRBV5-1 and TRBJ2-3, with 10 bases identical to TRBD2. In germline, CDR1 is SGHRS, CDR2 YFSETQ. J was trimmed by 6 bases and V by 2 bases; bases with no gene match: 6. The CDR3 length is 15 residues. The CDR3 region is CASSFSGGPVDTQYF. The DNA of the CDR3 is TGCGCCAGCAGCTTTAGCGGGGGGCCGGTGGATACGCAGTATTTT.

As DNA, the CDR3 is TGTGCCAGCAGTTACTCGAATCAGGGGCCCGATGGCTACACCTTC. It is translated as CASSYSNQGPDGYTF. The V call is TRBV6-5, the J call TRBJ1-2, with D tentatively TRBD1 (6 bases). There are 15 residues in the CDR3. Germline V CDR1 and CDR2: MNHEY, SVGAGI. Trimming cost V 0 bases and J 6 bases, with 14 bases left between them.

The chain employs TRBV4-1 and TRBJ2-5, with unresolved D. The end of the DNA aligns better with TRBJ2-7, so the J call may be wrong. CDR1 and CDR2 (germline): MGHRA, YSYEKL. CDR3 size: 14 residues. The CDR3 coding sequence is TGCGCCAGCAGCCAAAGGGTCAGACACTACGAGCAGTACTTC. It specifies CASSQRVRHYEQYF.

V usage is TRBV7-9 and J usage is TRBJ2-7; 11 nucleotides line up with TRBD2. The germline CDR1 and CDR2 sequences are SEHNR and FQNEAQ (reference sequence). The CDR3 has 18 amino acids. V trimming: 4 bases; J trimming: 4 bases; junction bases outside the gene matches: 15. CDR3 sequence reads: CASSSGTDTSGRRYEQYF. CDR3 sequence (DNA): TGTGCCAGCAGCTCCGGGACGGACACTAGCGGGAGACGGTACGAGCAGTACTTC.